The present T cell receptor (beta chain) was sequenced within a study of blood T cell repertoires in COVID-19. Across the whole study: T cells, B-cell-depleted T cells, or PBMCs provided the cDNA or gDNA that served as material.

The CDR3 runs to 16 residues. The study drew participants aged about 18 to 90 years from under 30 US areas. The authors' processing: Reference gene primer amplification in the assay estimated nucleated cell counts. TCRdb's table, derived via immunoSEQ multiplex PCR, lists solely in-frame clones and lacks some. The D gene and trimming were derived from the DNA, and the V and J assignments and clone size from that table. The sample lists some 260,000 clones; 75% to 95% were seen once. The genes are TRBV21-1 and TRBJ1-4; no check of the table's D call, TRBD1, against the DNA was made. TRBV21-1 is designated a pseudogene. This sequence originates from a young woman who had recovered from COVID-19. The sequenced material came from PBMCs or T cells enriched from blood (not recorded which). The CDR3 is CASSKETGGKNEKLFF. The CDR3 DNA is TGTGCCAGCAGCAAAGAAACAGGGGGGAAGAATGAAAAACTGTTTTTT.